The source of this TCR beta chain is a study of cytomegalovirus exposure and HLA in healthy donors (dated by TCRdb to 2016 to 2017). In terms of the full investigation: A later analysis indicated that the 120 validation repertoires were generated on the platform also employed for the 670 or so repertoires of the first cohort. A separate validation cohort of some 130 different subjects was used in addition to the 666-subject first cohort. The study was designed to test whether signatures of past pathogen exposure could be identified by cataloging public T cell receptors. To predict cytomegalovirus infection status, the study brought together high-throughput TCR immunosequencing, statistical association of individual TCRs with disease status, and machine learning.

The donors belonged to the validation cohort of roughly 120 subjects, which was separate from the roughly 670-subject first cohort. For this clone: The specificity of this receptor is unknown. No base quality information exists; no much larger clone differs at one position.

The germline V gene provides CDR1 MDHEN and CDR2 SYDVKM. From the cysteine up to the phenylalanine, the CDR3 has a length of 15 residues. The only DNA kept is the CDR3, 45 bases in frame from the first base. Germline trimming amounts to 5 bases on V and 7 bases on J, with 7 as the count of junction bases outside the gene matches. The research as a whole found: The validation cohort had no HLA typing available for a later analysis, so co-occurrence within that cohort was assessed over all 130 or so repertoires. In vitro tests confirmed that a few of the cytomegalovirus-associated TCR beta chains recognize cytomegalovirus antigens. In both the original and validation cohorts, the classifier was reported to diagnose cytomegalovirus status with high specificity and sensitivity. The study listed 150 to 200 TCR beta chains as associated with cytomegalovirus. Most TCR sequences were seen in very few donors, while some public TCRs were found in many individuals. It was suggested by the authors that the approach could potentially be generalized to other disease states and immunological phenotypes. A later analysis found that TCRs clustered in the first cohort also tended to co-occur in the 95 to 150 validation repertoires, with more than 90% of cluster scores above 0.

The method was the immunoSEQ multiplex PCR assay. The study's processing was this. A statistical classification framework was developed to diagnose cytomegalovirus status using the catalog of TCR beta chain sequences. TCRdb took this table from immuneACCESS and kept in-frame rearrangements with V and J called. Such tables lack part of the clones; where checked against another copy, unresolved V genes explain under half of the gap, and the rest is unexplained. V, J and clone size were drawn from that table, and D and trimming were deduced from the DNA. The sample profile shows about 130,000 clones; about nine tenths of them were found once. About 3% of the sample rests with the top ten.

This clonotype was obtained from a young man in good health and CMV-seronegative. The chain uses TRBV28 and TRBJ1-6; 8 bases in the middle match TRBD1. Sequencing was done on a sample of PBMCs. CDR3 region: CASSPSGQDNSPLHF. The DNA reads TGTGCCAGCAGTCCCTCGGGACAGGACAATTCACCCCTCCACTTT. Full variable domain (CDR3 extended with the reference TRBV28 and TRBJ1-6 proteins): DVKVTQSSRYLVKRTGEKVFLECVQDMDHENMFWYRQDPGLGLRLIYFSYDVKMKEKGDIPEGYSVSREKKERFSLILESASTNQTSMYLCASSPSGQDNSPLHFGNGTRLTVT.